This T cell receptor beta chain was observed in a study of T cell changes during pregnancy in multiple sclerosis. Profiled with immunoSEQ multiplex PCR; TCRdb holds only in-frame clones, not every one. Among 89,000 or so clones, roughly nine tenths were seen once, and the ten largest hold roughly 4%. The junction had 5 bases not matched to a gene; V was cut back by 5 bases and J by 0 bases. Germline-derived CDR1 and CDR2 are SGHAT and FQNNGV. The CDR3 loop spans 16 amino acids. The input for sequencing was PBMCs, taken in the first trimester of pregnancy. The TCR sequence derives from a female donor in good health, serving as a control in a pregnancy study. Some clones in this sample may be carry-over from other donors' samples. The V call is TRBV11-2, the J call TRBJ2-1; TRBD2 aligns across 9 bases. DNA for the CDR3: TGTGCCAGCAGCCGACTAGCGGCGAGCTCCTACAATGAGCAGTTCTTC. Protein product: CASSRLAASSYNEQFF.